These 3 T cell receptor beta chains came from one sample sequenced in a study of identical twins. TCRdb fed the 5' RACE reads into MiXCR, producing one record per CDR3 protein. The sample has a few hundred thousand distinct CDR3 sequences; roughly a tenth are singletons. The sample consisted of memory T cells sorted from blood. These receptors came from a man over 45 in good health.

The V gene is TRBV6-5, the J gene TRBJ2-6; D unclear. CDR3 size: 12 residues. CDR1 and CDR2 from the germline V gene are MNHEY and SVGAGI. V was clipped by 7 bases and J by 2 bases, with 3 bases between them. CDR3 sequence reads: CASKAGANVLTF. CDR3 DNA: TGTGCCAGCAAGGCTGGGGCCAACGTCCTGACTTTC.

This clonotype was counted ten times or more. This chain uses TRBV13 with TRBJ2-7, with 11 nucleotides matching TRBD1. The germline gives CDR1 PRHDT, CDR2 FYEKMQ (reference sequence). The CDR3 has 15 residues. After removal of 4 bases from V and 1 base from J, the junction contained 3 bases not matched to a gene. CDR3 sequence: CASSWDRGLSYEQYF. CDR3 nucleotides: TGTGCCAGCAGCTGGGACAGGGGGTTATCCTACGAGCAGTACTTC.

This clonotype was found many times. CDR3 coding DNA: TGTGCCAGCAGTTACTCGATGCGGTACAAAGGCGGCTCCTACGAGCAGTACTTC. This gives the protein CASSYSMRYKGGSYEQYF. The chain combines TRBV6-5 with TRBJ2-7; D ambiguous. Trimming removed 0 bases from V and 0 bases from J, with 18 bases in between. There are 18 residues in the CDR3. The germline gives CDR1 MNHEY, CDR2 SVGAGI.